Included here is one T cell receptor beta chain sequence, with context. Assay: immunoSEQ multiplex PCR; the TCRdb copy retains only in-frame clones and omits some. Altogether tens of thousands of clones are present, roughly 93% being singletons, with the ten largest covering 1.5% to 2%. This record comes from a study of blood T cell repertoires in COVID-19. The source material was peripheral blood. This sequence was found in a human donor in a cohort sampled during active COVID-19.

CDR3 region: CASSIGRQGVEKLFF. For the CDR3, the DNA is TGTGCCAGTAGTATAGGCCGGCAGGGCGTTGAAAAACTGTTTTTT. The chain links TRBV19 to TRBJ1-4; D may be TRBD1 (5 bases). There are 15 residues in the CDR3. The ends were cut back, 1 base at V and 7 bases at J, with 13 bases in the middle. Looked up from germline, CDR1 is LNHDA and CDR2 is SQIVND (reference sequence).